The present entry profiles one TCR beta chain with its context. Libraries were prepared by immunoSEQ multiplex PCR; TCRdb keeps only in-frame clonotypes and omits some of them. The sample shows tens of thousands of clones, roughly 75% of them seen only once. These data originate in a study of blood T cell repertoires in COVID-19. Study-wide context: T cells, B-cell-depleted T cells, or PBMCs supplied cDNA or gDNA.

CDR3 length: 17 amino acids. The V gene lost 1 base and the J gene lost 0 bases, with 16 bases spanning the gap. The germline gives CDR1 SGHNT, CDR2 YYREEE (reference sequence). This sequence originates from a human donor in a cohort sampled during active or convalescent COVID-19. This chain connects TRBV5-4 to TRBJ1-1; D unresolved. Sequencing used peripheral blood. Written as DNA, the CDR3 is TGTGCCAGCAGCTTGTTTGCAGAAACTATCTTGAACACTGAAGCTTTCTTT. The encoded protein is CASSLFAETILNTEAFF.